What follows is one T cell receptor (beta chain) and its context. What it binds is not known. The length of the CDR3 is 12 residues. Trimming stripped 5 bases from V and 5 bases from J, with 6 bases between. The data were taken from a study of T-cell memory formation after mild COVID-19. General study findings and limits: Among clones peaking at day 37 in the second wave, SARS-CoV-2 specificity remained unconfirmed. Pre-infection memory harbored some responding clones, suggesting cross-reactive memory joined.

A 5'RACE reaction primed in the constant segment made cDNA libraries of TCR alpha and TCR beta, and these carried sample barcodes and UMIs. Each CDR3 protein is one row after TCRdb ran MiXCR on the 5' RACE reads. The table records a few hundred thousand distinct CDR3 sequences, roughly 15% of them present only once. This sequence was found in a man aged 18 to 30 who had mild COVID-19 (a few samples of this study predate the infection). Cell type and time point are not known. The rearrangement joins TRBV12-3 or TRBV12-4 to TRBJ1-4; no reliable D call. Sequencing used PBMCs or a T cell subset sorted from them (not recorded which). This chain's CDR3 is CASSPNNEKLFF. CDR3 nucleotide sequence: TGTGCCAGCAGTCCTAACAATGAAAAACTGTTTTTT.